The rows below give T cell receptor beta chains drawn from one sample of a study of blood T cell repertoires in COVID-19. Sequencing used immunoSEQ multiplex PCR; TCRdb keeps in-frame clones, though not all of them. The sample carries about 210,000 clones, 65% to 90% recorded once. Sequencing input: peripheral blood. These receptors were collected from a man aged 35-49 years who had recovered from COVID-19. Both conserved end residues are trimmed from each CDR3.

J gene	V gene	CDR3 protein
TRBJ1-4	TRBV5-5	ASSFDRAFSNEKLF
TRBJ1-5	TRBV19	ASKSSGWGQSNQPQH
TRBJ2-3	TRBV5-4	ASSGQGMTQY
TRBJ2-5	TRBV20-1	SASPAGAQETQY
TRBJ1-2	TRBV6-5	ASSYREGAGYT
TRBJ1-2	TRBV7-2	ASSLDQGTYGYT
TRBJ1-1	TRBV30	AWSALGDLNTEAF
TRBJ2-7	TRBV6-1	ASSERDSYEQY
TRBJ2-7	TRBV2	ASSGGGYAYEQY
TRBJ2-2	TRBV27	ASSTPMRRAGELF
TRBJ1-2	TRBV11-2	ASSPLEAYGYT
TRBJ2-2	TRBV5-1	ASSLGLAGGLTGELF
TRBJ2-5	TRBV5-4	ASSLTRGDETQY
TRBJ2-2	TRBV7-8	ASRDRENTGELF
TRBJ2-7	TRBV11-3	ASSLVPGDYEQY
TRBJ1-1	TRBV5-4	ASSFPGHNMNTEAF
TRBJ2-3	TRBV21-1	ASSRFWTGATDTQY
TRBJ2-7	TRBV6-6	ASTTPGLTSYEQY
TRBJ2-7	TRBV27	ASRLGQGNYEQY
TRBJ1-2	TRBV3-1/TRBV3-2	ASSPEGSNYGYT
TRBJ2-7	TRBV6-5	ASTRGPPPYEQY
TRBJ2-5	TRBV9	ASSPTSGSLQETQY
TRBJ2-3	TRBV19	ASSIGSVPDTQY
TRBJ2-1	TRBV7-6	ASSYSGGGF
TRBJ1-2	TRBV12-3/TRBV12-4	ASSLGSYGYT
TRBJ1-1	TRBV19	ASSIGWSLATEAF
TRBJ2-7	TRBV9	ASSVEDSSSYEQY
TRBJ1-5	TRBV5-1	ASSLDRVDQPQH